One T cell receptor beta chain is described in this entry. The data originate from a study of T cells after somatic rescue of genetic block. Clones were sequenced by immunoSEQ multiplex PCR, and TCRdb holds only the in-frame ones, with some missing. The profile shows roughly 71,000 clones, about nine tenths of them singletons. CDR1 is LNHDA, CDR2 SQIVND, per germline (reference sequence). This CDR3 region has 13 residues. The V gene lost 2 bases and the J gene lost 6 bases, with 8 bases spanning the gap. The rearrangement uses TRBV19 and TRBJ2-1; D might be TRBD2 (5 bases). Sequenced sample: peripheral blood mononuclear cells (PBMCs). This receptor was obtained from a man aged 25-40 years. The CDR3 reads CASSISDFNEQFF. The CDR3 nucleotides read TGTGCCAGTAGTATATCGGACTTCAATGAGCAGTTCTTC. Full variable domain (remainder filled in from reference TRBV19 and TRBJ2-1): DGGITQSPKYLFRKEGQNVTLSCEQNLNHDAMYWYRQDPGQGLRLIYYSQIVNDFQKGDIAEGYSVSREKKESFPLTVTSAQKNPTAFYLCASSISDFNEQFFGPGTRLTVL.